These T cell receptor beta chains were read from a single sample in a study of beta chain features in type 1 diabetes. The assay was immunoSEQ multiplex PCR, and TCRdb's table has in-frame clones only and misses some. The sample lists 500,000 to 850,000 clones, about an eighth seen once, with around 0.04% in the top ten. The sequencing input was naive CD4+ T cells from blood. The receptors come from a man aged 18 to 29 with type 1 diabetes. Each CDR3 is given with its conserved first and last residue. The D gene is left open where the match is weak. Rows may omit the clone size; those that give it use once, few, many or a size class.

clone size: -
V gene: TRBV5-1
D gene: -
J gene: TRBJ1-2
CDR3 length: 14
CDR3 protein: CASADGRVFYGYTF
CDR3 DNA: TGCGCCAGCGCCGATGGCAGGGTTTTCTATGGCTACACCTTC

clone size: -
V gene: TRBV14
D gene: -
J gene: TRBJ1-5
CDR3 length: 12
CDR3 protein: CASSHSNQPQHF
CDR3 DNA: TGTGCCAGCAGCCATAGCAATCAGCCCCAGCATTTT

clone size: few
V gene: TRBV20-1
D gene: -
J gene: TRBJ2-4
CDR3 length: 11
CDR3 protein: CSAYDRNIQYF
CDR3 DNA: TGCAGTGCCTACGACAGAAACATTCAGTACTTC

clone size: -
V gene: TRBV6-1
D gene: -
J gene: TRBJ1-2
CDR3 length: 13
CDR3 protein: CASSLSSPWGYTF
CDR3 DNA: TGTGCCAGCAGTTTGTCCTCCCCCTGGGGCTACACCTTC

clone size: -
V gene: TRBV11-2
D gene: -
J gene: TRBJ2-1
CDR3 length: 15
CDR3 protein: CASSLEAGVGSEQFF
CDR3 DNA: TGTGCCAGCAGCTTGGAGGCTGGGGTAGGGAGTGAGCAGTTCTTC

clone size: -
V gene: TRBV7-2
D gene: TRBD1
J gene: TRBJ2-5
CDR3 length: 14
CDR3 protein: CASGPTGVPETQYF
CDR3 DNA: TGTGCCAGCGGTCCCACAGGGGTGCCGGAGACCCAGTACTTC

clone size: few
V gene: TRBV30
D gene: -
J gene: TRBJ2-7
CDR3 length: 12
CDR3 protein: CAWSVGPYEQYF
CDR3 DNA: TGTGCCTGGAGTGTAGGCCCCTACGAGCAGTACTTC

clone size: few
V gene: TRBV20-1
D gene: -
J gene: TRBJ2-7
CDR3 length: 11
CDR3 protein: CSARLGSEQYF
CDR3 DNA: TGCAGTGCTAGATTAGGTTCCGAGCAGTACTTC

clone size: -
V gene: TRBV6-6
D gene: -
J gene: TRBJ2-5
CDR3 length: 13
CDR3 protein: CASSFRGTQTQYF
CDR3 DNA: TGTGCCAGCAGTTTTCGGGGTACACAGACCCAGTACTTC

clone size: -
V gene: TRBV12-5
D gene: -
J gene: TRBJ2-1
CDR3 length: 16
CDR3 protein: CASGSLFGERNNEQFF
CDR3 DNA: TGTGCTAGTGGTTCCCTTTTCGGGGAGCGGAACAATGAGCAGTTCTTC

clone size: -
V gene: TRBV11-3
D gene: -
J gene: TRBJ1-2
CDR3 length: 15
CDR3 protein: CASSLGRTLPYGYTF
CDR3 DNA: TGTGCCAGCAGCTTAGGTCGGACGCTACCCTATGGCTACACCTTC

clone size: -
V gene: TRBV7-8
D gene: -
J gene: TRBJ2-1
CDR3 length: 12
CDR3 protein: CASSLAPGAQFF
CDR3 DNA: TGTGCCAGCAGCTTAGCGCCAGGGGCGCAGTTCTTC

clone size: -
V gene: TRBV29-1
D gene: TRBD1
J gene: TRBJ1-1
CDR3 length: 15
CDR3 protein: CSVGRQGLGNTEAFF
CDR3 DNA: TGCAGCGTTGGTCGACAGGGGTTAGGGAACACTGAAGCTTTCTTT

clone size: few
V gene: TRBV4-3
D gene: -
J gene: TRBJ1-3
CDR3 length: 15
CDR3 protein: CASSQDGQLGNTIYF
CDR3 DNA: TGCGCCAGCAGCCAAGATGGGCAGCTTGGAAACACCATATATTTT

clone size: -
V gene: TRBV4-1
D gene: -
J gene: TRBJ1-1
CDR3 length: 13
CDR3 protein: CASRGPRNTEAFF
CDR3 DNA: TGCGCCAGCCGCGGACCTCGGAACACTGAAGCTTTCTTT

clone size: -
V gene: TRBV23-1
D gene: -
J gene: TRBJ2-2
CDR3 length: 17
CDR3 protein: CASSQSRQGGNTGELFF
CDR3 DNA: TGCGCCAGCAGTCAATCGAGGCAGGGGGGGAACACCGGGGAGCTGTTTTTT

clone size: few
V gene: TRBV5-4
D gene: TRBD2
J gene: TRBJ2-7
CDR3 length: 16
CDR3 protein: CASSLTSGRAAYEQYF
CDR3 DNA: TGTGCCAGCAGCTTAACTAGCGGGAGGGCTGCCTACGAGCAGTACTTC

clone size: few
V gene: TRBV11-3
D gene: -
J gene: TRBJ1-1
CDR3 length: 14
CDR3 protein: CASSSHAADTEAFF
CDR3 DNA: TGTGCCAGCAGCTCGCACGCGGCTGATACTGAAGCTTTCTTT

clone size: -
V gene: TRBV5-1
D gene: -
J gene: TRBJ1-5
CDR3 length: 15
CDR3 protein: CASSLEGQINQPQHF
CDR3 DNA: TGCGCCAGCAGCTTGGAAGGACAGATCAATCAGCCCCAGCATTTT

clone size: few
V gene: TRBV4-1
D gene: TRBD2
J gene: TRBJ2-7
CDR3 length: 14
CDR3 protein: CASSLGLAPYEQYF
CDR3 DNA: TGCGCCAGCAGCCTTGGACTAGCTCCCTACGAGCAGTACTTC

clone size: few
V gene: TRBV9
D gene: TRBD2
J gene: TRBJ2-7
CDR3 length: 15
CDR3 protein: CASSVTSGSFNEQYF
CDR3 DNA: TGTGCCAGCAGCGTGACTAGCGGGAGTTTCAACGAGCAGTACTTC

clone size: -
V gene: TRBV4-1
D gene: TRBD1
J gene: TRBJ2-7
CDR3 length: 15
CDR3 protein: CASSQESRQGYEQYF
CDR3 DNA: TGCGCCAGCAGCCAAGAATCGAGACAGGGCTACGAGCAGTACTTC

clone size: few
V gene: TRBV18
D gene: -
J gene: TRBJ2-7
CDR3 length: 14
CDR3 protein: CASSPNGGPEEQYF
CDR3 DNA: TGTGCCAGCTCACCAAACGGCGGGCCGGAGGAGCAGTACTTC

clone size: -
V gene: TRBV14
D gene: TRBD1
J gene: TRBJ2-1
CDR3 length: 17
CDR3 protein: CASSPLGPGQGAIEQFF
CDR3 DNA: TGTGCCAGCAGCCCCCTCGGTCCGGGACAGGGGGCAATTGAGCAGTTCTTC

clone size: -
V gene: TRBV23-1
D gene: -
J gene: TRBJ2-7
CDR3 length: 16
CDR3 protein: CASSQSPHRAPYEQYF
CDR3 DNA: TGCGCCAGCAGTCAATCCCCCCACAGGGCTCCCTACGAGCAGTACTTC

clone size: few
V gene: TRBV7-9
D gene: TRBD1
J gene: TRBJ1-2
CDR3 length: 15
CDR3 protein: CASSFSAQGAYGYTF
CDR3 DNA: TGTGCCAGCAGCTTTTCTGCCCAGGGGGCCTATGGCTACACCTTC

clone size: -
V gene: TRBV6-6
D gene: -
J gene: TRBJ2-6
CDR3 length: 12
CDR3 protein: CATCSGANVLTF
CDR3 DNA: TGTGCCACCTGTTCAGGGGCCAACGTCCTGACTTTC

clone size: few
V gene: TRBV20-1
D gene: -
J gene: TRBJ2-7
CDR3 length: 11
CDR3 protein: CSASRSYEQYF
CDR3 DNA: TGCAGTGCTAGTAGGTCCTACGAGCAGTACTTC

clone size: few
V gene: TRBV9
D gene: -
J gene: TRBJ1-5
CDR3 length: 11
CDR3 protein: CASGPDQPQHF
CDR3 DNA: TGTGCCAGCGGTCCCGATCAGCCCCAGCATTTT

clone size: -
V gene: TRBV5-1
D gene: TRBD1
J gene: TRBJ2-3
CDR3 length: 14
CDR3 protein: CASSLTQGADTQYF
CDR3 DNA: TGCGCCAGCAGCTTGACGCAGGGGGCTGATACGCAGTATTTT

clone size: -
V gene: TRBV7-8
D gene: TRBD1
J gene: TRBJ2-7
CDR3 length: 17
CDR3 protein: CASSLMTPGTGGREQYF
CDR3 DNA: TGTGCCAGCAGCTTGATGACCCCCGGGACAGGGGGCCGAGAGCAGTACTTC

clone size: -
V gene: TRBV6-5
D gene: -
J gene: TRBJ1-2
CDR3 length: 13
CDR3 protein: CASSPGLGSGYTF
CDR3 DNA: TGTGCCAGCAGTCCCGGGTTGGGTTCGGGCTACACCTTC

clone size: few
V gene: TRBV7-2
D gene: -
J gene: TRBJ2-1
CDR3 length: 12
CDR3 protein: CASSLANNEQFF
CDR3 DNA: TGTGCCAGCAGCTTAGCTAACAATGAGCAGTTCTTC

clone size: few
V gene: TRBV30
D gene: TRBD2
J gene: TRBJ2-3
CDR3 length: 17
CDR3 protein: CAWSARRASGSTDTQYF
CDR3 DNA: TGTGCCTGGAGTGCGCGGAGGGCTAGCGGAAGCACAGATACGCAGTATTTT

clone size: few
V gene: TRBV7-3
D gene: TRBD2
J gene: TRBJ2-7
CDR3 length: 15
CDR3 protein: CASSFESGGNYEQYF
CDR3 DNA: TGTGCCAGCAGCTTCGAGAGCGGGGGGAACTACGAGCAGTACTTC

clone size: few
V gene: TRBV2
D gene: -
J gene: TRBJ1-2
CDR3 length: 15
CDR3 protein: CASSELDPRVGGYTF
CDR3 DNA: TGTGCCAGCAGTGAACTAGACCCCCGAGTTGGTGGCTACACCTTC

clone size: -
V gene: TRBV5-1
D gene: -
J gene: TRBJ2-5
CDR3 length: 15
CDR3 protein: CASSPRPAYQETQYF
CDR3 DNA: TGCGCCAGCAGCCCTCGCCCAGCGTACCAAGAGACCCAGTACTTC

clone size: -
V gene: TRBV29-1
D gene: -
J gene: TRBJ2-7
CDR3 length: 12
CDR3 protein: CSVPGVRNEQYF
CDR3 DNA: TGCAGCGTCCCCGGGGTCCGGAACGAGCAGTACTTC

clone size: few
V gene: TRBV21-1
D gene: -
J gene: TRBJ2-5
CDR3 length: 15
CDR3 protein: CASSKGTGGQETQYF
CDR3 DNA: TGTGCCAGCAGCAAAGGAACGGGGGGTCAAGAGACCCAGTACTTC

clone size: -
V gene: TRBV7-9
D gene: -
J gene: TRBJ2-1
CDR3 length: 16
CDR3 protein: CASSPTWPSSYNEQFF
CDR3 DNA: TGTGCCAGCAGCCCTACATGGCCTAGCTCCTACAATGAGCAGTTCTTC

clone size: few
V gene: TRBV2
D gene: -
J gene: TRBJ2-1
CDR3 length: 12
CDR3 protein: CASTDPGLEQFF
CDR3 DNA: TGTGCCAGCACCGACCCTGGGCTGGAGCAGTTCTTC

clone size: -
V gene: TRBV9
D gene: -
J gene: TRBJ1-4
CDR3 length: 14
CDR3 protein: CASSAPALDEKLFF
CDR3 DNA: TGTGCCAGCAGCGCTCCGGCCCTGGATGAAAAACTGTTTTTT

clone size: -
V gene: TRBV11-2
D gene: -
J gene: TRBJ2-7
CDR3 length: 15
CDR3 protein: CASSLASSGIYEQYF
CDR3 DNA: TGTGCCAGCAGCTTAGCATCATCTGGCATATACGAGCAGTACTTC

clone size: -
V gene: TRBV30
D gene: -
J gene: TRBJ1-1
CDR3 length: 13
CDR3 protein: CAWSVPGITEAFF
CDR3 DNA: TGTGCCTGGAGTGTACCAGGGATCACTGAAGCTTTCTTT

clone size: few
V gene: TRBV5-1
D gene: -
J gene: TRBJ1-1
CDR3 length: 15
CDR3 protein: CASSFTGQVNTEAFF
CDR3 DNA: TGCGCCAGCAGCTTCACAGGGCAGGTGAACACTGAAGCTTTCTTT

clone size: few
V gene: TRBV7-2
D gene: -
J gene: TRBJ2-3
CDR3 length: 14
CDR3 protein: CASSLLAVTDTQYF
CDR3 DNA: TGTGCCAGCAGCTTATTGGCAGTCACAGATACGCAGTATTTT

clone size: -
V gene: TRBV30
D gene: -
J gene: TRBJ1-4
CDR3 length: 13
CDR3 protein: CAASGSHGEKLFF
CDR3 DNA: TGTGCCGCAAGCGGGTCCCACGGGGAAAAACTGTTTTTT

clone size: few
V gene: TRBV9
D gene: -
J gene: TRBJ2-5
CDR3 length: 15
CDR3 protein: CASSLGDPGQETQYF
CDR3 DNA: TGTGCCAGCAGCCTAGGAGACCCGGGGCAAGAGACCCAGTACTTC

clone size: -
V gene: TRBV7-2
D gene: -
J gene: TRBJ2-6
CDR3 length: 16
CDR3 protein: CASSRLWGAGANVLTF
CDR3 DNA: TGTGCCAGCAGCCGCCTGTGGGGGGCTGGGGCCAACGTCCTGACTTTC

clone size: -
V gene: TRBV27
D gene: -
J gene: TRBJ2-7
CDR3 length: 13
CDR3 protein: CASSLDGPYEQYF
CDR3 DNA: TGTGCCAGCAGCCTCGACGGTCCCTACGAGCAGTACTTC

clone size: -
V gene: TRBV28
D gene: -
J gene: TRBJ1-4
CDR3 length: 16
CDR3 protein: CASSLTPQAIKEKLFF
CDR3 DNA: TGTGCCAGCAGCCTTACACCACAGGCGATTAAAGAAAAACTGTTTTTT

clone size: -
V gene: TRBV6-1
D gene: -
J gene: TRBJ2-2
CDR3 length: 15
CDR3 protein: CASSEGRQGTGELFF
CDR3 DNA: TGTGCCAGCAGTGAAGGCCGGCAGGGCACCGGGGAGCTGTTTTTT

clone size: -
V gene: TRBV14
D gene: -
J gene: TRBJ2-2
CDR3 length: 11
CDR3 protein: CASRISGELFF
CDR3 DNA: TGTGCCAGCAGGATATCCGGGGAGCTGTTTTTT

clone size: few
V gene: TRBV5-1
D gene: TRBD1
J gene: TRBJ1-2
CDR3 length: 12
CDR3 protein: CASSPGTDGYTF
CDR3 DNA: TGCGCCAGCAGCCCCGGGACAGATGGCTACACCTTC

clone size: -
V gene: TRBV9
D gene: -
J gene: TRBJ2-7
CDR3 length: 15
CDR3 protein: CASSVDLQPSYEQYF
CDR3 DNA: TGTGCCAGCAGCGTAGATCTGCAGCCCTCCTACGAGCAGTACTTC